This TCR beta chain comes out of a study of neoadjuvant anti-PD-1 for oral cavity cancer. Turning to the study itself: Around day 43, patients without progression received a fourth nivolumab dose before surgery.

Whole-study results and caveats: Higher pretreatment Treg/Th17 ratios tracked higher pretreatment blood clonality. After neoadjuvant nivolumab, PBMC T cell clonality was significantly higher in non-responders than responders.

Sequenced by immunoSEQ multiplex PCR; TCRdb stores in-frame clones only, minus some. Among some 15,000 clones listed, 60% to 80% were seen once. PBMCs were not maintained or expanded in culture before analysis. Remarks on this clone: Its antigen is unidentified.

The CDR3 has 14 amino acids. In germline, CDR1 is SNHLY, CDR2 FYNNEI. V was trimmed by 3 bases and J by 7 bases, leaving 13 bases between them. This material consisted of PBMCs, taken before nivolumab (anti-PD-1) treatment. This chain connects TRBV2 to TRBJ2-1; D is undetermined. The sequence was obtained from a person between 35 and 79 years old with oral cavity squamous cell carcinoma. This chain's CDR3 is CASSDIVAENEQFF. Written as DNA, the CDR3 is TGTGCCAGCAGTGATATAGTGGCAGAAAATGAGCAGTTCTTC.